The clone carrying this T cell receptor (beta chain) showed up many times. Its antigen is not known. These data come from a study of identical twins. The length of the CDR3 is 12 residues. Germline CDR1 is SNHLY and CDR2 is FYNNEI. V gave up 6 bases and J gave up 4 bases, with 7 bases separating them. Template switching added a universal primer site; cDNA carried unique molecular identifiers. TCRdb analysed the 5' RACE reads with MiXCR anew, one entry per CDR3 protein. The sample records fewer than 800,000 distinct CDR3 sequences, around 7.5% being singletons. Whole-study results and caveats: Clonotypes of the beta chain that were abundant in cord blood carried fewer insertions (memory repertoires showed none). The analysis was cross-sectional rather than longitudinal within donors.

This same sample was also taken into another study, of yellow fever vaccine responses in identical twins.

The receptor was derived from a woman under 30 in good health. Sequencing used PBMCs. The chain recombines TRBV2 with TRBJ2-1, with D hard to call. For the CDR3, the DNA is TGTGCCAGCAGACAGAATTACAATGAGCAGTTCTTC. Translation: CASRQNYNEQFF.